This TCR beta chain came from a study of Ad26.COV2.S vaccination and SARS-CoV-2 variants. At the level of the study: Of the COV1001 trial arms, the Ad26.COV2.S arm included the donor. Study-level points and caveats: The study found similar non-spike TCR breadth in vaccine and placebo recipients.

Described treatment: some 20 received Ad26.COV2.S at low or high dose, single or two shots; several received placebo; per-sample allocation not given. Day 63 after the first vaccine or placebo injection was the time point for sampling. Recruitment in Boston yielded a donor of adult age, 18-55 years. An Ad26 vector carrying the Wuhan-strain SARS-CoV-2 spike served as the vaccine. Profiling relied on immunoSEQ multiplex PCR, and the TCRdb table lists in-frame clones only, not all of them. Seen here are around 340,000 clones, 85% to 90% observed once, and the top ten hold just under 5%. This clone was seen once. Antigen specificity is unknown. This TCR was sampled from a person aged 18-60 years who received the Ad26.COV2.S COVID-19 vaccine or a placebo. Sequenced here: peripheral blood, sampled in a trial of Ad26.COV2.S vaccine versus placebo.

The DNA of the CDR3 is TGTGCCAGTAGTACCATGACAGGGGACGAGCAGTACTTC. It translates to CASSTMTGDEQYF. The chain links TRBV19 to TRBJ2-7; 8 bases are a match to TRBD1. This CDR3 contains 13 residues. After removal of 4 bases from V and 5 bases from J, the junction contained 4 bases not matched to a gene. Germline CDR1 is LNHDA and CDR2 is SQIVND (reference sequence).